The 17 T cell receptor beta chains presented below share a single source sample, sequenced in a study of blood T cell repertoires in COVID-19. Data came from immunoSEQ multiplex PCR; TCRdb stores just in-frame clones and leaves some out. Of 200,000 to 250,000 clones in the sample, approximately 78% were seen once. The sequenced sample consisted of peripheral blood. The origin of the receptors is a woman aged 40 to 50 with acute or convalescent COVID-19.

This clone came up many times. This chain uses TRBV14 with TRBJ2-2, with D hard to call. The V gene lost 2 bases and the J gene lost 7 bases, with 2 bases spanning the gap. The CDR3 contains 11 residues. Germline V CDR1 and CDR2: SGHDN, FVKESK. The chain's CDR3 is CASSQLGELFF. The CDR3 DNA reads as TGTGCCAGCAGCCAACTCGGGGAGCTGTTTTTT.

This clone was seen a single time. The J gene is TRBJ2-1, the V gene TRBV5-1; possibly TRBD1 for D (6 bases). The CDR3 runs 17 residues. Germline assignment: CDR1 SGHRS and CDR2 YFSETQ. The V gene lost 1 base and the J gene lost 0 bases, with 14 bases spanning the gap. The CDR3 sequence is CASSLYKGESSYNEQFF. The CDR3 DNA reads as TGCGCCAGCAGCTTGTATAAGGGGGAGAGCTCCTACAATGAGCAGTTCTTC.

The count of this clone is one. The DNA of the CDR3 is TGTGCCAGCGCCCCGGGGCTAGCGGAGCACAATGAGCAGTTCTTC. Translated, it gives CASAPGLAEHNEQFF. This chain joins TRBV5-8 and TRBJ2-1; TRBD2 aligns across 7 bases. V lost 7 bases, J lost 5 bases, and 12 bases stayed unmatched. CDR1 is SGHTS and CDR2 is YDEGEE in the germline V gene. The CDR3 has 15 amino acids.

The chain links TRBV19 to TRBJ1-5; D uncertain. Germline CDR1 and CDR2: LNHDA and SQIVND (reference sequence). This CDR3 comprises 13 residues. V was trimmed by 3 bases and J by 4 bases, leaving 7 bases between them. CDR3 coding DNA: TGTGCCAGTAGTATGTATGTGAATCAGCCCCAGCATTTT. Translating gives CASSMYVNQPQHF.

V gene TRBV12-5 combines with J gene TRBJ1-2; tentative D call: TRBD1 (5 bases). This CDR3 is 16 amino acids long. From germline, CDR1 is LGHNT and CDR2 FRNRAP. V shed 2 bases and J shed 2 bases, with 15 bases lying between them. The CDR3 is CASGLTSGAENYGYTF. CDR3 DNA sequence: TGTGCTAGTGGTTTGACCTCTGGGGCAGAGAACTATGGCTACACCTTC. The full variable domain, completed using reference TRBV12-5 and TRBJ1-2, is DARVTQTPRHKVTEMGQEVTMRCQPILGHNTVFWYRQTMMQGLELLAYFRNRAPLDDSGMPKDRFSAEMPDATLATLKIQPSEPRDSAVYFCASGLTSGAENYGYTFGSGTRLTVV.

The chain joins TRBV7-2 to TRBJ2-2, with 9 bases that match TRBD1. The CDR3 loop spans 16 amino acids. Germline V CDR1 and CDR2: SGHTA, FQGNSA. With V trimmed by 10 bases and J by 7 bases, 16 bases remained unmatched. The CDR3 loop reads CAIREAGTGFVGELFF. The CDR3 bases are TGTGCCATTCGGGAAGCTGGGACAGGGTTTGTCGGGGAGCTGTTTTTT.

CDR3 residues: CASSYPLAGVAGNEQFF. DNA for the CDR3: TGTGCCAGCAGTTACCCTCTTGCGGGAGTGGCTGGCAATGAGCAGTTCTTC. This sequence joins TRBV6-2 or TRBV6-3 and TRBJ2-1, with TRBD2 matching over 7 bases. V lost 2 bases, J lost 6 bases, and 13 bases stayed unmatched. Germline loops: CDR1 MNHEY, CDR2 SVGEGT. The length of the CDR3 is 17 residues.

This clone occurred once. The V call is TRBV5-1, the J call TRBJ2-7, with TRBD2 matching 12 bases. V was clipped by 0 bases and J by 5 bases; unmatched bases: 15. The CDR3 sequence is 19 residues long. Germline CDR1 and CDR2: SGHRS and YFSETQ. The CDR3 loop is CASSLVNLAGGPRFHEQYF. As DNA, the CDR3 is TGCGCCAGCAGCTTGGTGAACCTAGCGGGAGGGCCACGTTTTCACGAGCAGTACTTC.

This sequence joins TRBV18 and TRBJ1-1, with unresolved D. The CDR3 spans 13 residues. The V end lost 3 bases, the J end lost 3 bases, and 8 bases lay between the germline ends. Germline values: CDR1 KGHSH, CDR2 LQKENI. DNA of the CDR3: TGTGCCAGCTCACCCACTCCCGACACTGAAGCTTTCTTT. Its translation: CASSPTPDTEAFF.

The table lists this clone with a count of one. CDR3 loop: CASSVSVEKYEQFF. CDR3 coding DNA: TGCGCCAGCAGTGTTAGCGTAGAAAAGTATGAGCAGTTCTTC. The rearrangement uses TRBV10-1 and TRBJ2-1, with a weak D call TRBD2 (5 bases). The germline V gene has CDR1 WNHNN and CDR2 SYGVQD (reference sequence). Trimming took 4 bases from V and 8 from J, leaving 15 bases between them. This CDR3 comprises 14 residues.

The rearrangement links TRBV11-1 to TRBJ2-2; maybe TRBD1 (6 bases). V was pared by 7 bases and J by 0 bases, with 15 bases between. The CDR3 totals 16 residues. Germline CDR1 is SGHAT and CDR2 is FQDESV (reference sequence). The CDR3 region is CASTSRDIANTGELFF. CDR3 bases: TGTGCCAGCACTTCACGGGACATCGCGAACACCGGGGAGCTGTTTTTT.

This clone was detected a few times. V is TRBV11-2 and J is TRBJ2-1; 8 nucleotides agree with TRBD2. Per germline, CDR1 SGHAT and CDR2 FQNNGV. With V trimmed by 3 bases and J by 7 bases, 5 bases remained unmatched. CDR3 size: 14 residues. CDR3 bases: TGTGCCAGCAGCTTCGGGGGGGGGCCGAATGAGCAGTTCTTC. Protein sequence: CASSFGGGPNEQFF. Combining the CDR3 with reference TRBV11-2 and TRBJ2-1 gives the whole variable domain EAGVAQSPRYKIIEKRQSVAFWCNPISGHATLYWYQQILGQGPKLLIQFQNNGVVDDSQLPKDRFSAERLKGVDSTLKIQPAKLEDSAVYLCASSFGGGPNEQFFGPGTRLTVL.

This rearrangement joins TRBV7-9 to TRBJ2-7, with a weak D call TRBD2 (6 bases). CDR3 length equals 14 residues. CDR1 SEHNR and CDR2 FQNEAQ come from the germline V gene (reference sequence). The V end was cut by 4 bases, the J end by 2 bases, with 12 bases between. The CDR3 DNA reads TGTGCCAGCAGCTCCCGGGACTGGGCCTACGAGCAGTACTTC. Residues: CASSSRDWAYEQYF.

The V call is TRBV21-1, the J call TRBJ2-7; TRBD1 was called by the table and not checked on the DNA. TRBV21-1 is a pseudogene locus. The CDR3 totals 14 residues. The CDR3 DNA sequence: TGTGCCAGCAGCCACAGGGGGTGCTCCTACGAGCAGTACTTC. It yields the protein CASSHRGCSYEQYF.

The CDR3: CASSQRRSDRAQYF. The CDR3 DNA reads TGTGCCAGCAGCCAACGGAGGTCCGATCGGGCCCAGTACTTC. J is TRBJ2-5 and V is TRBV3-1 (or the pseudogene TRBV3-2); D might be TRBD2 (5 bases). CDR1 is LGHDT, CDR2 YNNKEL, per germline (reference sequence). The CDR3 spans 14 residues. With 2 bases removed from V and 9 bases from J, the gap between germline ends came to 16 bases.

The chain couples TRBV14 to TRBJ2-5; 7 bases fit TRBD1. This CDR3 comprises 16 residues. Germline-derived CDR1 and CDR2 are SGHDN and FVKESK. With 0 bases clipped from V and 2 bases from J, the junction kept 6 bases outside the gene matches. The CDR3 sequence is CASSQELPGQQETQYF. CDR3 nucleotide sequence: TGTGCCAGCAGCCAAGAACTTCCGGGACAGCAAGAGACCCAGTACTTC.

The CDR3 region is CASTRTAEAFF. The CDR3 DNA reads TGTGCCAGCACCAGGACAGCGGAAGCTTTCTTT. The rearrangement joins TRBV6-5 to TRBJ1-1; TRBD1 might be the D (6 bases). Deletions cut 7 bases from V and 8 bases from J, with 11 bases between. This CDR3 has 11 residues. CDR1 MNHEY and CDR2 SVGAGI come from the germline V gene.